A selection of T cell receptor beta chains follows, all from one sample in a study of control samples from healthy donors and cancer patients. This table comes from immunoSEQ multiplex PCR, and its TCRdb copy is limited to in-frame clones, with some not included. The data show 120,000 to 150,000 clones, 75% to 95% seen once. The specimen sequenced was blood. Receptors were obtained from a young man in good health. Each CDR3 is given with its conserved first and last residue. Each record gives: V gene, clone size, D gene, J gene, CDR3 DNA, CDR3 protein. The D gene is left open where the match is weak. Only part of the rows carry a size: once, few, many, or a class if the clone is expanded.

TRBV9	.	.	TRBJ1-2	TGTGCCAGCAGCGTAGCTTTCGGAGATGGCTACACCTTC	CASSVAFGDGYTF
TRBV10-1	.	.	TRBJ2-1	TGCGCCAGCAGTGCTACTAGCCGTAATGAGCAGTTCTTC	CASSATSRNEQFF
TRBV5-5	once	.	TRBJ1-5	TGTGCCAGCAGCTTTAGGGGGGATAGCAATCAGCCCCAGCATTTT	CASSFRGDSNQPQHF
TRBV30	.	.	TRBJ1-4	TGTGCCTGGAGTGGAAAAAATAACCGGGAAAAACTGTTTTTT	CAWSGKNNREKLFF
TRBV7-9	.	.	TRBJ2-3	TGTGCCAGCAGCCGCTCGTCAGGCACAGATACGCAGTATTTT	CASSRSSGTDTQYF
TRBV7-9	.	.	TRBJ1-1	TGTGCCAGCAGCTTAGCAGGAGGGGGGACTGAAGCTTTCTTT	CASSLAGGGTEAFF
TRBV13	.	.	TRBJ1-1	TGTGCCAGCAGCTCATGGACACCCGGTAACACTGAAGCTTTCTTT	CASSSWTPGNTEAFF
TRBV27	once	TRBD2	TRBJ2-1	TGTGCCAGCATGGCCCAACGGGGGGGCCCGTTCAATGAGCAGTTCTTC	CASMAQRGGPFNEQFF
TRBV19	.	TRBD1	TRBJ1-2	TGTGCCAGTAGTACGACAGGGGGCTACTATGGCTACACCTTC	CASSTTGGYYGYTF
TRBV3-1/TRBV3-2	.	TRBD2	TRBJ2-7	TGTGCCAGCAGCCAAGCCGGGGAGGGCTACGAGCAGTACTTC	CASSQAGEGYEQYF
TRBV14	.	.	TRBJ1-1	TGTGCCAGCAGCCAAGATCTGGGGGCGAACACTGAAGCTTTCTTT	CASSQDLGANTEAFF
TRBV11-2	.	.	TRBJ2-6	TGTGCCAGCAGCTTAGCGGGACCAGGCGAAGCTGGGGCCAACGTCCTGACTTTC	CASSLAGPGEAGANVLTF
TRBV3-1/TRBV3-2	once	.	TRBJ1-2	TGTGCCAGCAGCCTGTCCCCGGGACGACAATTGGGCGGCTACACCTTC	CASSLSPGRQLGGYTF
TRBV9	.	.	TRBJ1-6	TGTGCCAGCAGCGTAGATCCGTCATCCTATAATTCACCCCTCCACTTT	CASSVDPSSYNSPLHF
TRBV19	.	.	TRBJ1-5	TGTGCCAGTAGTCCCTATCATTGGGTCGAGGATAATCAGCCCCAGCATTTT	CASSPYHWVEDNQPQHF
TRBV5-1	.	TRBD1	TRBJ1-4	TGCGCCAGCAGCAAGGGACAGGGGGCAACTAATGAAAAACTGTTTTTT	CASSKGQGATNEKLFF
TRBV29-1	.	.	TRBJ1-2	TGCAGCGTTGAACAGGAAAACCGTGGCTACACCTTC	CSVEQENRGYTF
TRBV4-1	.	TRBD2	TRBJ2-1	TGCGCCAGCAGCCAGACGACTAGCAGTAACAATGAGCAGTTCTTC	CASSQTTSSNNEQFF
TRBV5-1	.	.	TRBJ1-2	TGCGCCAGCAGCTTGGACGGAATAAACTATGGCTACACCTTC	CASSLDGINYGYTF
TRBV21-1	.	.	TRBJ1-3	TGTGCCAGCAGCAAGAACGTTGAGGGGGCATCTGGCTCTGGAAACACCATATATTTT	CASSKNVEGASGSGNTIYF
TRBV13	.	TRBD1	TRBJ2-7	TGTGCCAGCAGCTCGGGACAGGACTCCTACGAGCAGTACTTC	CASSSGQDSYEQYF
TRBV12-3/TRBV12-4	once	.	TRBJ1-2	TGTGCCAGCAGCTTCGACAGAATCTATGGCTACACCTTC	CASSFDRIYGYTF
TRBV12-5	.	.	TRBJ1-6	TGTGCTAGTGGTTTGGTAATTAATTCACCCCTCCACTTT	CASGLVINSPLHF
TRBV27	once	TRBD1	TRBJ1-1	TGTGCCAGCACCGGAGGGACAGGGGACACTGAAGCTTTCTTT	CASTGGTGDTEAFF
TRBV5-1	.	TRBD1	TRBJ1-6	TGCGCCAGCAGCTTGGACCCCCATGGGACAGGGTATAATAATTCACCCCTCCACTTT	CASSLDPHGTGYNNSPLHF
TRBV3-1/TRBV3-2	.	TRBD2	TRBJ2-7	TGTGCCAGCAGCCCTTGGCGGGGGAACGAGCAGTACTTC	CASSPWRGNEQYF
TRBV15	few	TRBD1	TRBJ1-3	TGTGCCACCAGCAGGGGGACAGGGGGCTTTATGGGAAACACCATATATTTT	CATSRGTGGFMGNTIYF
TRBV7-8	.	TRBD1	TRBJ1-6	TGTGCCAGCAGCTTATCAGGGGGGGGGTTCTCACCCCTCCACTTT	CASSLSGGGFSPLHF
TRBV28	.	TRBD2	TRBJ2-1	TGTGCCAGCAGTTTCCCAAGGACTAGCGGAAACAATGAGCAGTTCTTC	CASSFPRTSGNNEQFF
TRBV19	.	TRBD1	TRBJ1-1	TGTGCCAGTAGAGGGGACAGATCAAACACTGAAGCTTTCTTT	CASRGDRSNTEAFF
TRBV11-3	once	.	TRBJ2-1	TGTGCCAGCAGCCCGGGACTCCCGATCTCCTACAATGAGCAGTTCTTC	CASSPGLPISYNEQFF
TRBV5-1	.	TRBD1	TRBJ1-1	TGCGCCAGCAGCTTGGAAGTAGTGGGACAGGTCCCCTCGAACACTGAAGCTTTCTTT	CASSLEVVGQVPSNTEAFF
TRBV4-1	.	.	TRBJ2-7	TGCGCCAGCAGCCAAGAGATCTCGGATTACGAGCAGTACTTC	CASSQEISDYEQYF
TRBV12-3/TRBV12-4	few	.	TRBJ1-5	TGTGCCAGCAGTTTTGGGGATCAGCCCCAGCATTTT	CASSFGDQPQHF
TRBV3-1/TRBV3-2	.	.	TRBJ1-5	TGTGCCAGCAGCCAAGACAACAGGATCCAGCCCCAGCATTTT	CASSQDNRIQPQHF
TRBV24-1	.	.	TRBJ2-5	TGTGCCACCAGTGATTGGACGGACCAAGAGACCCAGTACTTC	CATSDWTDQETQYF
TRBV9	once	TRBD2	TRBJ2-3	TGTGCCAGCAGCGTAGTTGCCGGGGGGGCCAGTACAGATACGCAGTATTTT	CASSVVAGGASTDTQYF
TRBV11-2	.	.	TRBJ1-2	TGTGCCAGCAGCTTAGACAGGGCCCACTATGGCTACACCTTC	CASSLDRAHYGYTF
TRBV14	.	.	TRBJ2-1	TGTGCCAGCAGCCGGTCATCGCAGTACAATGAGCAGTTCTTC	CASSRSSQYNEQFF
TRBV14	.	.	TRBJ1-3	TGTGCCAGCAGCGAGCCTGGTAGGGGAAACACCATATATTTT	CASSEPGRGNTIYF
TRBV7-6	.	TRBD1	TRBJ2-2	TGTGCCAGCAGCGGGGGGACAGGGCGATCGAACACCGGGGAGCTGTTTTTT	CASSGGTGRSNTGELFF
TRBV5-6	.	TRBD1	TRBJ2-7	TGTGCCAGCAGCTTAATGGCAGGGGGCAATCTATACGAGCAGTACTTC	CASSLMAGGNLYEQYF
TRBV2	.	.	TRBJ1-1	TGTGCCAGCAGGCCGGACAGCCTGAACACTGAAGCTTTCTTT	CASRPDSLNTEAFF
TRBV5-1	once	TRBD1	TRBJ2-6	TGCGCCAGCAGCTTTACAGGGGTCGGGGCCAACGTCCTGACTTTC	CASSFTGVGANVLTF
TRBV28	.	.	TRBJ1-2	TGTGCCAGCAGTTCCCATGGGGGTGGGATAAACTATGGCTACACCTTC	CASSSHGGGINYGYTF
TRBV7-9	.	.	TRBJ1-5	TGTGCCAGCAGCCTCGACACCAATCTAAATCAGCCCCAGCATTTT	CASSLDTNLNQPQHF
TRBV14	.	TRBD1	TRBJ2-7	TGTGCCAGCAGTTCAGGGGGCGAAACCTACGAGCAGTACTTC	CASSSGGETYEQYF
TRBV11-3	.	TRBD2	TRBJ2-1	TGTGCCAGCAGCTCGGGTTTGACTAGCGGGGGTAGTACCTACAATGAGCAGTTCTTC	CASSSGLTSGGSTYNEQFF
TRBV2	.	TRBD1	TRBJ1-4	TGTGCCAGCAGTGAATCGGGACAGGGTGAAAAACTGTTTTTT	CASSESGQGEKLFF
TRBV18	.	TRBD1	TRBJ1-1	TGTGCCAGCTCACCACTGTCGGGACAGACTATTGTGGCGAACACTGAAGCTTTCTTT	CASSPLSGQTIVANTEAFF
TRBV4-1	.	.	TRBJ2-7	TGCGCCAGCAGCCAAGATTGGACAGCCTCCTACGAGCAGTACTTC	CASSQDWTASYEQYF
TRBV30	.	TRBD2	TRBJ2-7	TGTGCCTGGAGTGTCTCAGCGGGGGCTTCGGAGCAGTACTTC	CAWSVSAGASEQYF
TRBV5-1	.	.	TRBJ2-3	TGCGCCAGCAGACCGACGGCGAGCACAGATACGCAGTATTTT	CASRPTASTDTQYF
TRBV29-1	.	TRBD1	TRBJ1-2	TGCAGCGTTCCCGGACAGGCGAACTATGGCTACACCTTC	CSVPGQANYGYTF
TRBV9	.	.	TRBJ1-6	TGTGCCAGCAGCGTAGGTGGTCTGGAGAATTCACCCCTCCACTTT	CASSVGGLENSPLHF
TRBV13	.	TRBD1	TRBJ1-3	TGTGCCAGCAGCTTACCCCGGACAGGGGGCATGATAGCGGGCTCTGGAAACACCATATATTTT	CASSLPRTGGMIAGSGNTIYF
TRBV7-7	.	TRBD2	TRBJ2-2	TGTGCCAGCAGCCTACTAGCGGGGGACACCGGGGAGCTGTTTTTT	CASSLLAGDTGELFF
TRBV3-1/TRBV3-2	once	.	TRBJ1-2	TGTGCCAGCAGCCAAGGGCAGTGGGATGGCTACACCTTC	CASSQGQWDGYTF
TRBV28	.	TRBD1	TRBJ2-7	TGTGCCAGCAGTTATGGGACAGGGGCCCACGAGCAGTACTTC	CASSYGTGAHEQYF
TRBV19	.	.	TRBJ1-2	TGTGCCAGTAGTATTCTGGGGGGGGCATCGTATGGCTACACCTTC	CASSILGGASYGYTF